The T cell receptor beta chain under discussion was sequenced for a study of blood T cell repertoires in COVID-19. Study information: COVID-19 samples collected from the United States, Italy and Spain covered acute and convalescent phases. PBMCs, B-cell-depleted T cells, or T cells were the source of the cDNA or gDNA that made up the material.

The CDR3 totals 15 residues. Germline V gene lookup returns CDR1 MNHEY and CDR2 SVGAGI. V trimming: 8 bases; J trimming: 0 bases; junction bases outside the gene matches: 6. Original processing methods: Amplified reference gene primers provided the basis for estimating nucleated cell counts. Repertoires were generated with immunoSEQ multiplex PCR, while TCRdb's copy carries only in-frame clones and drops some. The V and J calls and clone size were taken over from that table, and D and trimming were inferred from the DNA. This table has approximately 40,000 clones, 91% appearing once. Specimen: peripheral blood. The TCR was taken from a woman of 80 years or more with acute or convalescent COVID-19. The V gene is TRBV6-5, the J gene TRBJ2-1; 8 bases match TRBD1. The CDR3: CASRRTGSSYNEQFF. The CDR3 DNA reads as TGTGCCAGCCGAAGGACAGGGAGCTCCTACAATGAGCAGTTCTTC.